This TCR beta chain was recovered during a study of identical twins. Broader study findings: High-abundance cord blood beta clonotypes had fewer insertions; memory repertoires showed none. Zero-insertion analyses might be partly confounded by invariant T cells like MAIT and iNKT.

Carrying unique molecular identifiers, the cDNA also gained a universal primer site through template switching. MiXCR, run by TCRdb on the 5' RACE reads, gives a single entry per CDR3 protein. Counted here are hundreds of thousands of distinct CDR3 sequences, roughly 18% occurring once; the ten biggest clones make up over 10%. There are a few counts of this clonotype. Its cognate antigen is unknown. Trimming stripped 1 base from V and 5 bases from J, with 13 bases between. The CDR3 covers 15 residues. Germline V gene data show CDR1 as SGDLS and CDR2 as YYNGEE. The sample was also linked to a second study, of T cells expressing NK-cell markers. That paper notes: About 1.0-8% of CD8+ T cells in over five donors belonged to dominant NKG2C+ clonotypes.

This sequence joins TRBV9 and TRBJ2-1, with D maybe TRBD1 (5 bases). The origin of this receptor is a woman between 18 and 29 years old in good health. Sequenced input: PBMCs. CDR3 sequence (DNA): TGTGCCAGCAGCGTACAAGGGGTCCGTAACAATGAGCAGTTCTTC. Protein sequence: CASSVQGVRNNEQFF. The variable domain in full, completed from reference TRBV9 and TRBJ2-1, reads DSGVTQTPKHLITATGQRVTLRCSPRSGDLSVYWYQQSLDQGLQFLIQYYNGEERAKGNILERFSAQQFPDLHSELNLSSLELGDSALYFCASSVQGVRNNEQFFGPGTRLTVL.